This T cell receptor (beta chain) was sequenced for a study of CD8 T cells in Susac syndrome. The RNA, roughly 0.45 to 1 ug, was put through reverse transcription using random hexamers. TCRdb reanalysed the immunoSEQ multiplex PCR reads using MiXCR and keeps one entry per CDR3 protein. The sample shows 100,000 to 150,000 distinct CDR3 sequences, more than 90% of them seen only once. Germline V lookup: CDR1 SGHNT, CDR2 YYREEE (reference sequence). V was pared by 2 bases and J by 5 bases, with 16 bases between. The CDR3 length is 15 residues. Sequencing was performed on CD4+ T cells from PBMCs. The receptor was isolated from a human donor in good health. The rearrangement uses TRBV5-4 and TRBJ1-2, with D perhaps matching TRBD1 (5 bases). The CDR3 sequence is CASSFDPDRVYGYTF. CDR3 DNA: TGTGCCAGCAGCTTTGATCCCGACAGAGTTTATGGCTACACCTTC.